Following are 28 T cell receptor beta chains from one sample sequenced in a study of T cell changes during pregnancy in multiple sclerosis. Libraries were prepared by immunoSEQ multiplex PCR; TCRdb keeps only in-frame clonotypes and omits some of them. The table lists roughly 100,000 clones, about 91% of them singletons. Sequenced here: peripheral blood, sampled after pregnancy. The receptor source for this set is a female donor with multiple sclerosis, enrolled in a pregnancy study.

This chain uses TRBV5-1 with TRBJ2-1; weak D call: TRBD2 (5 bases). The V gene's germline CDR1 is SGHRS and CDR2 YFSETQ. This CDR3 comprises 15 residues. Trimming left V 6 bases short and J 1 base short, with 14 bases between. CDR3 amino acids: CASTLLGRSYNEQFF. Here the CDR3 DNA reads TGCGCCAGCACCCTACTAGGCAGGTCCTACAATGAGCAGTTCTTC.

The V call is TRBV7-3, the J call TRBJ1-1; TRBD1 matches 7 bases. The CDR3 length is 14 residues. Looked up from germline, CDR1 is SGHTA and CDR2 is FQGTGA. J gave up 1 base and V 4 bases, and 3 bases lay outside the gene matches. CDR3 nucleotide sequence: TGTGCCAGCAGCTCCCAGGGGGAGAACACTGAAGCTTTCTTT. This sequence encodes CASSSQGENTEAFF.

This chain connects TRBV7-3 to TRBJ2-3; TRBD1 aligns across 7 bases. Trimming cost V 3 bases and J 11 bases; bases outside gene matches: 20. Germline V lookup: CDR1 SGHTA, CDR2 FQGTGA. CDR3 length equals 17 residues. The CDR3 bases are TGTGCCAGCAGCTTGTCAGGGCGATCCACCCCAGGGGGAGAGCAGTATTTT. Amino acids: CASSLSGRSTPGGEQYF.

This chain uses TRBV10-2 with TRBJ1-2, with D tentatively TRBD1 (5 bases). Germline CDR1 is WSHSY and CDR2 is SAAADI. The CDR3 loop spans 13 amino acids. The germline V and J ends were trimmed by 4 bases and 4 bases, with 10 bases remaining between them. The CDR3 loop is CASSGQRIYGYTF. Written as DNA, the CDR3 is TGCGCCAGCAGTGGACAGAGAATCTATGGCTACACCTTC.

The chain recombines TRBV10-3 with TRBJ2-5; TRBD2 agrees at 15 bases. CDR1 ENHRY and CDR2 SYGVKD come from the germline V gene. V was pared by 6 bases and J by 2 bases, with 4 bases of the junction left unmatched. The CDR3 runs 16 residues. The CDR3: CAISGLAGGHQETQYF. The CDR3 DNA follows: TGTGCCATCAGCGGACTAGCGGGGGGGCATCAAGAGACCCAGTACTTC.

V usage is TRBV2 and J usage is TRBJ1-2; TRBD1 matches at 7 bases. The CDR3 is 13 amino acids. Trimming removed 3 bases from V and 8 bases from J; junction bases left unmatched: 6. Germline CDR1 SNHLY, CDR2 FYNNEI. The CDR3 nucleotides read TGTGCCAGCAGTGACAGGGGGGTCGGCGGCTACACCTTC. Its protein product is CASSDRGVGGYTF.

This clone showed up just once. The V and J genes are TRBV7-3 and TRBJ2-4; 13 bases fit TRBD2. The germline V gene has CDR1 SGHTA and CDR2 FQGTGA. With V trimmed by 9 bases and J by 8 bases, 19 bases remained unmatched. The length of the CDR3 is 18 residues. The CDR3 is CARPLGTSGDLGGDIQYF. For the CDR3, the DNA is TGTGCCAGGCCGTTGGGGACTAGCGGGGATCTCGGGGGAGACATTCAGTACTTC.

The CDR3 sequence: CASSLGPPPTGELFF. Here the CDR3 DNA reads TGTGCCAGCAGCTTAGGGCCCCCCCCGACCGGGGAGCTGTTTTTT. This rearrangement joins TRBV7-2 to TRBJ2-2; no clear D gene. Trimming removed 1 base from V and 5 bases from J, with 11 bases in between. Germline lookup yields CDR1 SGHTA and CDR2 FQGNSA. The CDR3 consists of 15 residues. The variable domain in full, with the rest retrieved from reference TRBV7-2 and TRBJ2-2, is GAGVSQSPSNKVTEKGKDVELRCDPISGHTALYWYRQSLGQGLEFLIYFQGNSAPDKSGLPSDRFSAERTGGSVSTLTIQRTQQEDSAVYLCASSLGPPPTGELFFGEGSRLTVL.

The rearrangement joins TRBV19 to TRBJ2-7; 7 bases are a match to TRBD1. V lost 4 bases to trimming and J lost 0 bases; unmatched junction nucleotides: 15. Germline CDR1 LNHDA, CDR2 SQIVND (reference sequence). This CDR3 spans 18 amino acids. The chain's CDR3 is CASSSVLLGGRSSYEQYF. The CDR3 nucleotides read TGTGCCAGTAGTAGCGTGTTATTAGGGGGCAGGAGCTCCTACGAGCAGTACTTC.

V usage is TRBV30 and J usage is TRBJ2-5; TRBD2 agrees at 12 bases. The germline V gene has CDR1 GTSNPN and CDR2 SVGIG (reference sequence). Unmatched junction bases numbered 3, after V lost 3 bases and J lost 1 base. The CDR3 has 15 residues. The CDR3 is CAWRLGLAGQETQYF. The CDR3 nucleotides are TGTGCCTGGAGACTGGGACTAGCGGGCCAAGAGACCCAGTACTTC.

The V and J genes are TRBV4-1 and TRBJ1-2, with D possibly TRBD1 on 5 matching bases. Deletions cut 6 bases from V and 6 bases from J, with 17 bases between. The CDR3 spans 14 residues. Per germline, CDR1 MGHRA and CDR2 YSYEKL. The CDR3 loop reads CASSYRQGGDGYTF. The CDR3 DNA reads TGCGCCAGCAGTTACAGGCAGGGAGGGGATGGCTACACCTTC.

The gene calls are TRBV6-7 and TRBJ2-3; D is possibly TRBD2 (6 bases). TRBV6-7 carries the ORF label, with uncertain function. The CDR3 has 13 residues. Trimming left V 10 bases short and J 4 bases short, with 15 bases between. The CDR3 nucleotides read TGTGCCAACCCGACTAGTTGGGCAGATACGCAGTATTTT. Residues: CANPTSWADTQYF.

V gene TRBV14 combines with J gene TRBJ1-3; tentative D call: TRBD1 (5 bases). The V end was cut by 2 bases, the J end by 4 bases, with 21 bases between. Germline CDR1 SGHDN, CDR2 FVKESK. This CDR3 has 18 residues. Here the CDR3 reads CASSQTPLAGLGGNTIYF. The CDR3 DNA reads TGTGCCAGCAGCCAAACCCCACTGGCAGGGTTGGGAGGAAACACCATATATTTT.

The chain carries TRBV5-1 and TRBJ2-3, with 9 bases aligning to TRBD2. The CDR3 totals 15 residues. Germline trimming cut 2 bases from V and 3 bases from J; bases unmatched to any gene: 4. Germline loops: CDR1 SGHRS, CDR2 YFSETQ. In DNA, the CDR3 is TGCGCCAGCAGCTTATTAGCGGGAGAAACAGATACGCAGTATTTT. Protein product: CASSLLAGETDTQYF.

As concerns this clone: One end of the junction is discordant with germline, which a read error may explain. This CDR3 is also generated by other DNA sequences in the sample. V and J are TRBV19 and TRBJ1-5, with D perhaps TRBD1 (6 bases). This CDR3 region has 16 residues. Germline V gives CDR1 LNHDA, CDR2 SQIVND (reference sequence). In nucleotides, the CDR3 is TGTGCCAGTAGTATAATCCGGACAGTGAGCAACCAGCCCCAGCATTTT. Translating it yields CASSIIRTVSNQPQHF.

The V gene is TRBV4-1, the J gene TRBJ2-1, with 10 positions matching TRBD2. Germline-derived CDR1 and CDR2 are MGHRA and YSYEKL. This CDR3 spans 15 amino acids. V lost 2 bases to trimming and J lost 5 bases; unmatched junction nucleotides: 3. As DNA, the CDR3 is TGCGCCAGCAGCCAACGACTAGCGGGTAACAATGAGCAGTTCTTC. This codes for CASSQRLAGNNEQFF.

This rearrangement joins TRBV4-1 to TRBJ2-3, with 10 bases fitting TRBD2. Trimming took 0 bases from V and 3 from J; bases not matched to a gene: 3. Germline assignment: CDR1 MGHRA and CDR2 YSYEKL. This CDR3 comprises 16 residues. CDR3 residues: CASSQDPSGGTDTQYF. CDR3 bases: TGCGCCAGCAGCCAAGACCCTAGCGGGGGTACAGATACGCAGTATTTT.

The chain is built from TRBV19 and TRBJ2-2, with a weak D call TRBD2 (7 bases). The germline CDR1 and CDR2 sequences are LNHDA and SQIVND (reference sequence). Trimming removed 5 bases from V and 1 base from J, with 11 bases in between. CDR3 length: 15 amino acids. Here the CDR3 DNA reads TGTGCCAGTAGTTCCGGGGGGCGGAACACCGGGGAGCTGTTTTTT. Translating gives CASSSGGRNTGELFF.

The chain combines TRBV5-1 with TRBJ2-1, with unresolved D. This CDR3 has 15 residues. The V gene's germline CDR1 is SGHRS and CDR2 YFSETQ. V was trimmed by 6 bases and J by 0 bases, leaving 13 bases between them. The CDR3 DNA follows: TGCGCCAGCAAGCCACCTAGGAGCTCCTACAATGAGCAGTTCTTC. It specifies CASKPPRSSYNEQFF.

The chain links TRBV7-2 to TRBJ2-3, with D possibly matching TRBD2 (5 bases). Trimming removed 4 bases from V and 4 bases from J, with 18 bases in between. From germline, CDR1 is SGHTA and CDR2 FQGNSA. CDR3 size: 16 residues. The CDR3 here is CASSSRLRQVPDTQYF. The CDR3, as DNA: TGTGCCAGCAGCTCAAGACTACGCCAGGTCCCAGATACGCAGTATTTT.

This chain uses TRBV9 with TRBJ1-1; 9 bases fit TRBD1. From germline, CDR1 is SGDLS and CDR2 YYNGEE. This CDR3 spans 16 amino acids. The V segment lost 0 bases and the J segment 4 bases; nucleotides outside the gene matches: 7. CDR3 sequence reads: CASSVAPSTGGTEAFF. In DNA form, the CDR3 reads TGTGCCAGCAGCGTAGCCCCATCGACAGGGGGCACTGAAGCTTTCTTT.

The rearrangement links TRBV28 to TRBJ1-1, with TRBD1 as a possible D gene (5 bases). V was pared by 4 bases and J by 5 bases, with 17 bases between. Germline lookup yields CDR1 MDHEN and CDR2 SYDVKM. CDR3 size: 15 residues. The CDR3 protein is CASSSGGGGLTEAFF. The CDR3 DNA sequence: TGTGCCAGCAGTTCGGGGGGAGGCGGTTTAACTGAAGCTTTCTTT.

This chain links TRBV13 with TRBJ2-1; D is perhaps TRBD2 (6 bases). Germline CDR1 PRHDT, CDR2 FYEKMQ (reference sequence). This CDR3 has 18 amino acids. Trimming removed 4 bases from V and 0 bases from J, with 19 bases in between. The CDR3 region has the DNA TGTGCCAGCAGCTCAAAATGGGTGCGGGGCAGCTCCTACAATGAGCAGTTCTTC. Protein: CASSSKWVRGSSYNEQFF.

V usage is TRBV15 and J usage is TRBJ2-5, with 8 bases lining up with TRBD1. CDR1 LNHNV and CDR2 YYDKDF come from the germline V gene (reference sequence). V shed 5 bases, J shed 7 bases, and the junction held 9 bases outside the gene matches. The CDR3 length is 14 residues. In DNA form, the CDR3 reads TGTGCCACCAGCCGACCCGGGACAGGCGGGACCCAGTACTTC. This codes for CATSRPGTGGTQYF.

V is TRBV7-6 and J is TRBJ2-7; 9 bases align to TRBD1. The CDR3 length is 16 residues. In germline, CDR1 is SGHVS, CDR2 FNYEAQ. V trimming: 4 bases; J trimming: 0 bases; junction bases outside the gene matches: 7. The CDR3 reads CASSSAGTGISYEQYF. As DNA, the CDR3 is TGTGCCAGCAGCTCGGCCGGGACAGGGATCTCCTACGAGCAGTACTTC. Filled out from reference TRBV7-6 and TRBJ2-7, the complete variable domain reads GAGVSQSPRYKVTKRGQDVALRCDPISGHVSLYWYRQALGQGPEFLTYFNYEAQQDKSGLPNDRFSAERPEGSISTLTIQRTEQRDSAMYRCASSSAGTGISYEQYFGPGTRLTVT.

The rearrangement joins TRBV5-1 to TRBJ2-1; 12 nucleotides line up with TRBD2. The germline gives CDR1 SGHRS, CDR2 YFSETQ. The CDR3 spans 15 residues. The J segment lost 6 bases and the V segment lost 3 bases, leaving 4 bases of the junction unmatched. The CDR3 sequence is CASSWTSGVGNEQFF. DNA for the CDR3: TGCGCCAGCAGCTGGACTAGCGGGGTAGGCAATGAGCAGTTCTTC. Based on the CDR3 plus reference TRBV5-1 and TRBJ2-1, the full variable domain is KAGVTQTPRYLIKTRGQQVTLSCSPISGHRSVSWYQQTPGQGLQFLFEYFSETQRNKGNFPGRFSGRQFSNSRSEMNVSTLELGDSALYLCASSWTSGVGNEQFFGPGTRLTVL.

This rearrangement joins TRBV19 to TRBJ2-7, with TRBD1 matching 8 bases. The V and J ends lost 9 bases and 6 bases, in that order; junction bases with no gene match: 13. Per the germline V gene, CDR1 is LNHDA and CDR2 is SQIVND (reference sequence). The CDR3 runs 14 residues. In DNA form, the CDR3 reads TGTGCCAGCTTCGGGACAGGCCGCGCTAGCGAGCAGTACTTC. The encoded protein is CASFGTGRASEQYF.

V usage is TRBV14 and J usage is TRBJ1-6, with 9 positions matching TRBD1. Looked up from germline, CDR1 is SGHDN and CDR2 is FVKESK. The CDR3 length is 16 residues. V shed 0 bases and J 10 bases; nucleotides not matched to a gene: 7. The CDR3 spells CASSQEWGTGRSPLHF. CDR3 coding DNA: TGTGCCAGCAGCCAAGAATGGGGGACAGGGCGGTCACCCCTCCACTTT. The full variable domain, rest sourced from reference TRBV14 and TRBJ1-6, is EAGVTQFPSHSVIEKGQTVTLRCDPISGHDNLYWYRRVMGKEIKFLLHFVKESKQDESGMPNNRFLAERTGGTYSTLKVQPAELEDSGVYFCASSQEWGTGRSPLHFGNGTRLTVT.